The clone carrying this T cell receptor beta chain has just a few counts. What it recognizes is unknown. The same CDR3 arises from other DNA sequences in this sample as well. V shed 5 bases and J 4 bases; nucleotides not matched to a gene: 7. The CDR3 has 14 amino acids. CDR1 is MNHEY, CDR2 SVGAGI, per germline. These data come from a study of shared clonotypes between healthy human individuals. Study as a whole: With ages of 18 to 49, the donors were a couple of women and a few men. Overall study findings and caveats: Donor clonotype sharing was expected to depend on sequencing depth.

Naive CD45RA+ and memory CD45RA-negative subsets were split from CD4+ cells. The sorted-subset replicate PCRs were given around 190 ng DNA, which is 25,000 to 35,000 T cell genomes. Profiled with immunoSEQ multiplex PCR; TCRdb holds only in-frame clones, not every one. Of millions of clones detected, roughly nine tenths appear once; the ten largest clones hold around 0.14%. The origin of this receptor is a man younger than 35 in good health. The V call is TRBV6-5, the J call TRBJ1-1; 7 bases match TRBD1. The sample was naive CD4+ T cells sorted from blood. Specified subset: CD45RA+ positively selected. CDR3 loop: CASSRQGSGTEAFF. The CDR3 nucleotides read TGTGCCAGCAGTCGACAGGGTTCCGGCACTGAAGCTTTCTTT.